This T cell receptor delta chain was captured in a study of gamma-delta chains in newborns, infants, children. Study context: Microbial exposure reportedly drives polyclonal innate γδ T cell expansion after birth.

TCRdb redid the clone calls on the reads with CATT. This table holds about 4,200 delta-chain clones, about 40% found once. This clone was counted between two and nine times. What was sequenced was blood. This TCR derives from a child who received the measles vaccine.

The DNA for the CDR3 is TGTGCTCTTGGGGAACCCATATTAGTTCCTCCTGAAACCGATAAACTCATCTTT. Protein sequence: CALGEPILVPPETDKLIF. The chain joins TRDV1 to TRDJ1; D perhaps matches TRDD2 (5 bases). CDR3 size: 18 residues. Germline V lookup: CDR1 TSWWSYY, CDR2 QGS. Trimming removed 1 base from V and 2 bases from J, with 20 bases in between.